What follows is one T cell receptor (beta chain) and its context. What it binds is unknown. The junction differs from germline at one of its ends, possibly a read error. The sample belongs to a study of post-analysis software for immune sequencing data. General study points: Higher frequency in patients than in controls was seen for about five TRBV segments, with TRBV5-6, TRBV5-1 and TRBV20-1 among them. Co-batched samples clustered tightly together by F measure. Significantly lower normalized Chao1 diversity was seen in multiple sclerosis patients than in controls.

The CDR3 is 20 residues long. Per germline, CDR1 SGHTA and CDR2 FQGNSA. Unique-molecular-identifier-tagged TCR beta cDNA libraries were used. TCRdb called the PCR reads again in MiXCR, with one record for every CDR3 protein. In the table there are some 690,000 distinct CDR3 sequences, around 27% of which are singletons. Input material: blood. The chain has TRBV7-2 and TRBJ2-1, with 14 bases identical to TRBD2. The clonotype was recovered from a girl aged 10 to 17 with multiple sclerosis. The CDR3 nucleotides read TGTGCCAACAGCTTAGGTCGGTTCGGGACTAGCGGGAGTAGGTACAATGAGCAGTTCTTC. It encodes CANSLGRFGTSGSRYNEQFF.